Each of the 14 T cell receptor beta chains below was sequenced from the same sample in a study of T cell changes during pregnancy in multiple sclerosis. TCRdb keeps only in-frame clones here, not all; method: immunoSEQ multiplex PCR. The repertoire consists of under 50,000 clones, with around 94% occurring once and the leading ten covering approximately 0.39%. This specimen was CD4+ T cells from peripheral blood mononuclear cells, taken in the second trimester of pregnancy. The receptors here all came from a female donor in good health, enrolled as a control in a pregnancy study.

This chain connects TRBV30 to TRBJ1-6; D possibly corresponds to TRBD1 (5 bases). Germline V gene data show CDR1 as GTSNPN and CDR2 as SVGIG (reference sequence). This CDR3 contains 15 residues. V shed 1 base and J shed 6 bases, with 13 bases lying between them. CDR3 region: CAWSDPQGTNSPLHF. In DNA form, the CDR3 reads TGTGCCTGGAGTGACCCGCAGGGTACTAATTCACCCCTCCACTTT.

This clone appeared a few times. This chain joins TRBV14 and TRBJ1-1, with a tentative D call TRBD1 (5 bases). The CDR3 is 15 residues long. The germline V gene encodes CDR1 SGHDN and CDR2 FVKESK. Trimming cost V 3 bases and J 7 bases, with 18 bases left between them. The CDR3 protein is CASSHQGSVDSEAFF. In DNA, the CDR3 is TGTGCCAGCAGCCATCAAGGGTCAGTAGACAGTGAAGCTTTCTTT.

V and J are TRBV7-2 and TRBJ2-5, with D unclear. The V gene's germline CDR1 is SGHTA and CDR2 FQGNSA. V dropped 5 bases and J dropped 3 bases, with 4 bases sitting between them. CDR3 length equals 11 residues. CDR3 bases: TGTGCCAGCAGCCCAAAAGAGACCCAGTACTTC. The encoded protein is CASSPKETQYF. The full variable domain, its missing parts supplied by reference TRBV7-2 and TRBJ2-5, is GAGVSQSPSNKVTEKGKDVELRCDPISGHTALYWYRQSLGQGLEFLIYFQGNSAPDKSGLPSDRFSAERTGGSVSTLTIQRTQQEDSAVYLCASSPKETQYFGPGTRLLVL.

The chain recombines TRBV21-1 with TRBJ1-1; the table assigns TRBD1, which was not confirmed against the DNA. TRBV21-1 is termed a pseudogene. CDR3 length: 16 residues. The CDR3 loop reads CASSNRDRVANTEAFF. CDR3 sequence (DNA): TGTGCCAGCAGCAACAGGGACAGGGTGGCGAACACTGAAGCTTTCTTT.

The CDR3 nucleotides are TGTGCCACCAGCATCCGACAGGGACAGTATGGCTACACCTTC. This translates into CATSIRQGQYGYTF. The chain is built from TRBV15 and TRBJ1-2, with 7 bases lining up with TRBD1. Trimming at V came to 4 bases and at J to 5 bases, leaving 7 bases not matched to a gene. This CDR3 is built from 14 residues. CDR1 LNHNV and CDR2 YYDKDF come from the germline V gene (reference sequence).

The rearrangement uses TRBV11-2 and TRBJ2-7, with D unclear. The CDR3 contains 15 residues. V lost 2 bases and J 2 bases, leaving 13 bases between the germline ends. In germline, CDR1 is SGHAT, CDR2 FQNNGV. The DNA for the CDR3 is TGTGCCAGCAGCTTAAGCATTACCGAGACCTACGAGCAGTACTTC. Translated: CASSLSITETYEQYF.

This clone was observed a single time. The DNA for the CDR3 is TGTGCCAGCAGCCCCCCGGAGCGGGGGGTCCCGAGGTTCTTC. The encoded protein is CASSPPERGVPRFF. The V call is TRBV4-2, the J call TRBJ2-1; TRBD2 matches at 9 bases. CDR3 length equals 14 residues. V lost 4 bases, J lost 15 bases, and 13 bases stayed unmatched. The germline V gene has CDR1 LGHNA and CDR2 YNFKEQ.

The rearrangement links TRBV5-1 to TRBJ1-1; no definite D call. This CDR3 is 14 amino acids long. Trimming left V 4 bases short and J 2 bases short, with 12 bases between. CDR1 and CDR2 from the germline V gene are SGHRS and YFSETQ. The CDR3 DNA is TGCGCCAGCAGCCCAAGAGAACTTAACACTGAAGCTTTCTTT. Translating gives CASSPRELNTEAFF.

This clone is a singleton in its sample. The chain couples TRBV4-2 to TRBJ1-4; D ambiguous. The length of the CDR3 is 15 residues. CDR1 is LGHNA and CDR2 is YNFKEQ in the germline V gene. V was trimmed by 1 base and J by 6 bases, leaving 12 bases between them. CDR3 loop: CASSQVYRLDEKLFF. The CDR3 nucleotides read TGTGCCAGCAGCCAAGTTTACAGATTAGATGAAAAACTGTTTTTT.

The CDR3 is CASSSLSGGAVSYEQYF. CDR3 coding DNA: TGTGCCAGCAGCTCCCTTAGCGGGGGGGCCGTTTCCTACGAGCAGTACTTC. The chain recombines TRBV7-8 with TRBJ2-5; TRBD2 matches 11 bases. The J call is doubtful: the DNA matches TRBJ2-7 better. In germline, CDR1 is SGHVS, CDR2 FQNEAQ. The CDR3 runs to 17 residues.

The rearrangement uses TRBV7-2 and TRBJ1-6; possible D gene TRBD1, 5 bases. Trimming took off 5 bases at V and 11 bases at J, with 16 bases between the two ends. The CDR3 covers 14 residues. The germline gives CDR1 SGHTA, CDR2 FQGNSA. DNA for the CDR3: TGTGCCAGCAGCCCCGGGGGGGGGTGGCCACCCCTCCACTTT. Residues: CASSPGGGWPPLHF. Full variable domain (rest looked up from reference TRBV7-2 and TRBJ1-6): GAGVSQSPSNKVTEKGKDVELRCDPISGHTALYWYRQSLGQGLEFLIYFQGNSAPDKSGLPSDRFSAERTGGSVSTLTIQRTQQEDSAVYLCASSPGGGWPPLHFGNGTRLTVT.

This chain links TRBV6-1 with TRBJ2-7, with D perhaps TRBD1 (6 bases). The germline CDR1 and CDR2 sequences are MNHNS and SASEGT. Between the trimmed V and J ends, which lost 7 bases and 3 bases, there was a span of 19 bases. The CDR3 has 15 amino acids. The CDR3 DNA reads TGTGCCAGCAATATGGGGGCCGAAAGGAACTACGAGCAGTACTTC. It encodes CASNMGAERNYEQYF.

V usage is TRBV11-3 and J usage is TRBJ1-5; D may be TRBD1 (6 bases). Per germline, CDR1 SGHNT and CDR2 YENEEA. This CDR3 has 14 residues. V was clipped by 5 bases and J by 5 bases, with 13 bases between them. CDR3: CASSPGGGDQPQHF. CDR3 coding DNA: TGTGCCAGCAGCCCCGGGGGGGGCGATCAGCCCCAGCATTTT.

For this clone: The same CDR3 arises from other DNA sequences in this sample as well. In nucleotides, the CDR3 is TGCGCCAGCAGCTTACAGGGAACGGGGCAGGGGGCGAATTCACCCCTCCACTTT. Translated, it gives CASSLQGTGQGANSPLHF. This chain links TRBV5-1 with TRBJ1-6; 8 bases are a match to TRBD1. The CDR3 is made up of 18 amino acids. In germline, CDR1 is SGHRS, CDR2 YFSETQ. Unmatched junction bases numbered 14, after V lost 2 bases and J lost 7 bases.